Below, 18 T cell receptor beta chains from the same sample are listed, as sequenced in a study of type 1 and type 2 diabetes patients. The PCR template was genomic DNA. Multiplex PCR with 30 forward and 13 reverse primers amplified the TCR beta CDR3. In TCRdb, the multiplex PCR reads were re-called with MiXCR into one record per CDR3 protein. In the table there are around 300,000 distinct CDR3 sequences, roughly 50% of which are singletons. Sequencing was performed on peripheral blood mononuclear cells (PBMCs). Every receptor here comes from a man younger than 35 with type 2 diabetes.

This clonotype was seen repeatedly, ten times or more. The rearrangement joins TRBV7-3 to TRBJ2-2; D remains ambiguous. This CDR3 region has 14 residues. The V gene's germline CDR1 is SGHTA and CDR2 FQGTGA. V lost 5 bases, J lost 2 bases, and 9 bases lay in between. As DNA, the CDR3 is TGTGCCAGCAGCAGGTGGACCAACACCGGGGAGCTGTTTTTT. Amino acid sequence: CASSRWTNTGELFF.

This clonotype was seen only a few times. The germline gene is not matched at one end of the junction; a read error may be the cause. The gene calls are TRBV12-3 or TRBV12-4 and TRBJ1-2; 11 bases are a match to TRBD1. This CDR3 spans 14 amino acids. The CDR3 sequence: CASSAGTGGNGYTF. The DNA of the CDR3 is TGTGCCAGCAGCGCGGGGACAGGGGGGAATGGCTACACCTTT.

V is TRBV20-1 and J is TRBJ1-5; possibly TRBD1 for D (6 bases). Germline-derived CDR1 and CDR2 are DFQATT and SNEGSKA (reference sequence). This CDR3 comprises 14 residues. Trimming left V 5 bases short and J 9 bases short, with 20 bases between. CDR3 in DNA: TGCAGTGCTTCCTGGGGGGGCCCGAGTAGGCCCCAGCATTTT. Protein sequence: CSASWGGPSRPQHF.

J is TRBJ2-3 and V is TRBV2, with unresolved D. This CDR3 contains 14 residues. Per the germline V gene, CDR1 is SNHLY and CDR2 is FYNNEI. The V gene lost 1 base and the J gene lost 5 bases, with 10 bases spanning the gap. CDR3 region: CASSEGGRRDTQYF. The DNA for the CDR3 is TGTGCCAGCAGTGAAGGTGGACGGAGAGATACGCAGTATTTT.

The chain couples TRBV11-3 to TRBJ2-7; 9 bases are a match to TRBD2. The CDR3 sequence is 14 residues long. The germline V gene encodes CDR1 SGHNT and CDR2 YENEEA. Unmatched junction bases numbered 6, after V lost 4 bases and J lost 5 bases. CDR3 DNA: TGTGCCAGCAGCTCTTCTAGCGGGGTCGACGAGCAGTACTTC. Its protein is CASSSSSGVDEQYF.

In its sample, this clonotype was seen a few times. The junction departs from the called germline gene at one end, perhaps through a read error. The V and J genes are TRBV6-6 and TRBJ2-3; TRBD2 matches 11 bases. This CDR3 contains 16 residues. CDR1 is MNHNY and CDR2 is SVGAGI in the germline V gene (reference sequence). Written as DNA, the CDR3 is TGCGCCAGCAGTCCGACACTAGCGGGAGCAACAGATACGCAGTATTTT. Protein: CASSPTLAGATDTQYF.

This chain joins TRBV12-3 or TRBV12-4 and TRBJ2-5, with 13 bases matching TRBD2. This CDR3 has 15 amino acids. J gave up 9 bases and V 4 bases, and 8 bases lay outside the gene matches. The CDR3 DNA is TGTGCCAGCAGTTACGGACTAGCGGGAGAAAAGGCCCAGTACTTC. Residues: CASSYGLAGEKAQYF.

CDR3 sequence: CASSLLPGTGYGEAFF. In DNA, the CDR3 is TGTGCCAGCAGTTTACTGCCCGGGACAGGGTATGGTGAAGCTTTCTTT. V gene TRBV27 combines with J gene TRBJ1-1, with TRBD1 identical over 9 bases. The CDR3 is made up of 16 amino acids. Germline-derived CDR1 and CDR2 are MNHEY and SMNVEV (reference sequence). Losses at the gene ends were 2 bases for V and 7 bases for J; bases not matched to a gene: 11.

A remark on this clonotype: Mismatch with germline at one junction end may stem from a read error. The chain is built from TRBV10-3 and TRBJ2-1; TRBD1 might be the D (5 bases). CDR1 is ENHRY and CDR2 is SYGVKD in the germline V gene. This CDR3 has 11 amino acids. The CDR3 protein is CATRQNNEQFF. CDR3 bases: TGCGCCACTCGACAGAACAATGAGCAGTTCTTC.

At least ten counts were recorded for this clonotype. V usage is TRBV19 and J usage is TRBJ1-6, with TRBD1 as a possible D gene (6 bases). With 7 bases removed from V and 9 bases from J, the gap between germline ends came to 13 bases. There are 13 residues in the CDR3. Germline CDR1 is LNHDA and CDR2 is SQIVND (reference sequence). This CDR3 reads CASTSQGTSPLHF. As DNA, the CDR3 is TGTGCCAGTACGTCGCAGGGGACTTCACCCCTCCACTTT.

The genes are TRBV19 and TRBJ2-3; TRBD1 is a possible D gene (6 bases). CDR3 size: 17 residues. Per germline, CDR1 LNHDA and CDR2 SQIVND (reference sequence). The ends were cut back, 1 base at V and 0 bases at J, with 14 bases in the middle. This chain's CDR3 is CASSIVLGHLSTDTQYF. The CDR3 DNA sequence: TGTGCCAGTAGTATAGTCCTGGGACACCTTAGCACAGATACGCAGTATTTT.

This clonotype was found a few times. The chain carries TRBV2 and TRBJ2-1, with 11 bases matching TRBD1. The trim removed 11 bases at V and 4 bases at J, leaving 4 bases unmatched. The CDR3 runs 13 residues. In germline, CDR1 is SNHLY, CDR2 FYNNEI. In DNA form, the CDR3 reads TGTGCCGGACAGGGGGCGCGATACAATGAGCAGTTCTTC. Encoded protein: CAGQGARYNEQFF.

This clonotype was detected ten times or more. This chain links TRBV2 with TRBJ2-7; D is perhaps TRBD1 (5 bases). The length of the CDR3 is 11 residues. Germline V CDR1 and CDR2: SNHLY, FYNNEI. V shed 4 bases and J shed 11 bases, with 12 bases lying between them. The CDR3, as DNA: TGTGCCAGCAGTGTATTACAGGACGAGTACTTC. Residues: CASSVLQDEYF. The whole variable domain, filled in from reference TRBV2 and TRBJ2-7, reads EPEVTQTPSHQVTQMGQEVILRCVPISNHLYFYWYRQILGQKVEFLVSFYNNEISEKSEIFDDQFSVERPDGSNFTLKIRSTKLEDSAMYFCASSVLQDEYFGPGTRLTVT.

A few counts support this clonotype. J is TRBJ2-3 and V is TRBV7-6; D unresolved. Germline CDR1 reads SGHVS; CDR2 reads FNYEAQ. CDR3 size: 13 residues. The germline V and J ends were trimmed by 2 bases and 4 bases, with 7 bases remaining between them. The CDR3 is CASSLLISDTQYF. The CDR3 region has the DNA TGTGCCAGCAGCTTATTGATCTCAGATACGCAGTATTTT.

This clonotype was counted a few times. J is TRBJ1-2 and V is TRBV20-1; D is possibly TRBD1 (5 bases). Germline-derived CDR1 and CDR2 are DFQATT and SNEGSKA (reference sequence). V was cut by 3 bases and J by 8 bases, with 13 bases left in between. There are 12 residues in the CDR3. CDR3 nucleotide sequence: TGCAGTGCTAGGGGGGTCGCGGAGGGCTACACCTTC. Its translation is CSARGVAEGYTF.

In its sample, this clonotype was seen a few times. The genes are TRBV12-3 or TRBV12-4 and TRBJ1-1, with D possibly matching TRBD1 (5 bases). V was pared by 5 bases and J by 5 bases, with 21 bases between. This CDR3 region has 16 residues. CDR3 amino acids: CASSPPHGAPGTEAFF. CDR3 bases: TGTGCCAGCAGTCCCCCTCACGGGGCGCCGGGGACTGAAGCTTTCTTT.

The V call is TRBV30, the J call TRBJ1-5, with 7 bases lining up with TRBD1. This CDR3 spans 15 amino acids. V shed 0 bases and J 4 bases; nucleotides not matched to a gene: 6. Germline V CDR1 and CDR2: GTSNPN, SVGIG (reference sequence). CDR3 protein: CAWSVREGANQPQHF. CDR3 coding DNA: TGTGCCTGGAGTGTACGGGAGGGGGCGAATCAGCCCCAGCATTTT.

The V call is TRBV29-1, the J call TRBJ1-1, with D unresolved. Trimming took off 1 base at V and 4 bases at J, with 10 bases between the two ends. Germline V CDR1 and CDR2: SQVTM, ANQGSEA. The CDR3 covers 13 residues. The CDR3 loop is CSVEGGSGTEAFF. The CDR3 nucleotides read TGCAGCGTTGAAGGAGGGAGCGGCACTGAAGCTTTCTTT.